Presented here are 10 T cell receptor beta chains from one specimen sequenced in a study of blood T cell repertoires in COVID-19. Generated by immunoSEQ multiplex PCR, the TCRdb table keeps only in-frame clones and is missing some. Of tens of thousands of clones in the sample, around 90% were seen once. The sequenced sample consisted of peripheral blood. All receptors come from a human donor in a cohort sampled during active COVID-19.

The gene calls are TRBV30 and TRBJ2-7, with D possibly being TRBD2 (5 bases). This CDR3 spans 15 amino acids. Germline CDR1 reads GTSNPN; CDR2 reads SVGIG (reference sequence). With 0 bases removed from V and 0 bases from J, the gap between germline ends came to 12 bases. The CDR3 loop reads CAWSVRTLPSYEQYF. CDR3 nucleotide sequence: TGTGCCTGGAGTGTACGGACTCTCCCCTCCTACGAGCAGTACTTC.

The J gene is TRBJ2-3, the V gene TRBV29-1; the match to TRBD2 covers 9 bases. Losses at the gene ends were 7 bases for V and 4 bases for J; bases not matched to a gene: 12. The CDR3 extends over 15 amino acids. Germline lookup yields CDR1 SQVTM and CDR2 ANQGSEA. This chain's CDR3 is CSADLSGRHPDTQYF. The CDR3 DNA reads as TGCAGCGCCGATCTTAGCGGGAGACACCCAGATACGCAGTATTTT.

The chain recombines TRBV5-4 with TRBJ2-7; tentative D call: TRBD2 (7 bases). The CDR3 is 14 amino acids. With 6 bases removed from V and 0 bases from J, the gap between germline ends came to 13 bases. Germline CDR1 reads SGHNT; CDR2 reads YYREEE (reference sequence). CDR3 sequence reads: CASNPGGSSYEQYF. CDR3 in DNA: TGTGCCAGCAACCCGGGGGGCAGCTCCTACGAGCAGTACTTC.

This rearrangement joins TRBV5-6 to TRBJ2-3; TRBD2 aligns across 13 bases. V was pared by 0 bases and J by 3 bases, with 4 bases of the junction left unmatched. The CDR3 sequence is 17 residues long. Looked up from germline, CDR1 is SGHDT and CDR2 is YYEEEE. The chain's CDR3 is CASSLELAGGITDTQYF. The CDR3 DNA reads TGTGCCAGCAGCTTGGAACTAGCGGGAGGGATAACAGATACGCAGTATTTT. Drawing the rest from reference TRBV5-6 and TRBJ2-3, the complete variable domain is DAGVTQSPTHLIKTRGQQVTLRCSPKSGHDTVSWYQQALGQGPQFIFQYYEEEERQRGNFPDRFSGHQFPNYSSELNVNALLLGDSALYLCASSLELAGGITDTQYFGPGTRLTVL.

The chain is built from TRBV7-6 and TRBJ2-7, with TRBD2 identical over 7 bases. Germline loops: CDR1 SGHVS, CDR2 FNYEAQ. V shed 0 bases, J shed 0 bases, and the junction held 8 bases outside the gene matches. The CDR3 extends over 17 amino acids. CDR3 sequence reads: CASSLASAGGSSYEQYF. In DNA form, the CDR3 reads TGTGCCAGCAGCTTAGCGTCGGCAGGCGGGAGCTCCTACGAGCAGTACTTC.

The genes are TRBV29-1 and TRBJ1-5; 9 nucleotides line up with TRBD1. Germline assignment: CDR1 SQVTM and CDR2 ANQGSEA. Germline trimming cut 6 bases from V and 5 bases from J; bases unmatched to any gene: 5. This CDR3 is 13 amino acids long. The CDR3: CSVGDRADQPQHF. The CDR3 coding sequence is TGCAGCGTGGGGGACAGGGCCGATCAGCCCCAGCATTTT. The full variable domain, rest sourced from reference TRBV29-1 and TRBJ1-5, is SAVISQKPSRDICQRGTSLTIQCQVDSQVTMMFWYRQQPGQSLTLIATANQGSEATYESGFVIDKFPISRPNLTFSTLTVSNMSPEDSSIYLCSVGDRADQPQHFGDGTRLSIL.

The CDR3 DNA reads TGTGCCAGCAGCTTATGGGGGGGACAGAACACCGGGGAGCTGTTTTTT. This encodes CASSLWGGQNTGELFF. This rearrangement joins TRBV7-2 to TRBJ2-2, with a tentative D call TRBD2 (7 bases). The germline V gene has CDR1 SGHTA and CDR2 FQGNSA. CDR3 length equals 16 residues. V dropped 2 bases and J dropped 1 base, with 11 bases sitting between them.

V gene TRBV24-1 combines with J gene TRBJ1-4; D might be TRBD1 (5 bases). The CDR3 is 15 residues long. V lost 1 base, J lost 7 bases, and 12 bases lay in between. CDR1 and CDR2 from the germline V gene are KGHDR and SFDVKD. The CDR3 loop reads CATSDLRGSGEKLFF. The CDR3 DNA reads TGTGCCACCAGTGATTTAAGGGGATCCGGTGAAAAACTGTTTTTT.

This clone was seen just once. The chain carries TRBV6-5 and TRBJ2-7, with D possibly matching TRBD2 (5 bases). Per the germline V gene, CDR1 is MNHEY and CDR2 is SVGAGI. The CDR3 is 12 residues long. V was clipped by 6 bases and J by 4 bases, with 10 bases between them. The CDR3 nucleotides read TGTGCCAGCAGGGACTTAGCTTACGAGCAGTACTTC. Translated, it gives CASRDLAYEQYF.

The chain uses TRBV29-1 and TRBJ1-1, with 7 bases aligning to TRBD1. In germline, CDR1 is SQVTM, CDR2 ANQGSEA. Trimming removed 4 bases from V and 1 base from J; junction bases left unmatched: 3. The CDR3 spans 13 residues. CDR3 bases: TGCAGCGTTGGAGGGGGCAGGAACACTGAAGCTTTCTTT. It codes for CSVGGGRNTEAFF. Full variable domain (rest looked up from reference TRBV29-1 and TRBJ1-1): SAVISQKPSRDICQRGTSLTIQCQVDSQVTMMFWYRQQPGQSLTLIATANQGSEATYESGFVIDKFPISRPNLTFSTLTVSNMSPEDSSIYLCSVGGGRNTEAFFGQGTRLTVV.